The 23 T cell receptor beta chains presented below share a single source sample, sequenced in a study of vaccination effects on CD4 cells after COVID-19. No antigen has been identified for these receptors. Here immunoSEQ multiplex PCR was the method, and the copy in TCRdb shows in-frame clones only, minus some. The repertoire holds approximately 31,000 clones, with 72% as singletons. Before sequencing took place, the ViraFEST assay used viral peptide pools to expand antigen-specific CD4+ T cells. Cells that had been cultured for less than 13 days were the source of isolated CD4+ T cells. All participants had two doses of either the BNT162b2 or mRNA-1273 vaccine. Specimen: CD4+ T cells from PBMCs cultured with HCoV-229E spike peptides, collected after COVID-19 vaccination. Every receptor here comes from a human donor who received a COVID-19 vaccine.

V and J are TRBV7-8 and TRBJ1-1, with D perhaps matching TRBD1 (5 bases). CDR1 SGHVS and CDR2 FQNEAQ come from the germline V gene. The CDR3 sequence is 15 residues long. The germline V and J ends were trimmed by 3 bases and 1 base, with 12 bases remaining between them. The DNA of the CDR3 is TGTGCCAGCAGCTTCGACTACACAGGGAACACTGAAGCTTTCTTT. This codes for CASSFDYTGNTEAFF.

The CDR3 loop reads CAWSDLYGYTF. For the CDR3, the DNA is TGTGCCTGGAGTGATCTCTATGGCTACACCTTC. The chain uses TRBV30 and TRBJ1-2; D unresolved. Germline V lookup: CDR1 GTSNPN, CDR2 SVGIG (reference sequence). This CDR3 contains 11 residues. V was trimmed by 1 base and J by 4 bases, leaving 4 bases between them. The whole variable domain, remainder taken from reference TRBV30 and TRBJ1-2, is SQTIHQWPATLVQPVGSPLSLECTVEGTSNPNLYWYRQAAGRGLQLLFYSVGIGQISSEVPQNLSASRPQDRQFILSSKKLLLSDSGFYLCAWSDLYGYTFGSGTRLTVV.

Only one count was recorded for this clone. This chain connects TRBV11-2 to TRBJ2-1; D is undetermined. Germline lookup yields CDR1 SGHAT and CDR2 FQNNGV. CDR3 size: 16 residues. V was shortened by 2 bases and J by 0 bases, with 11 bases between the two germline ends. CDR3 nucleotides: TGTGCCAGCAGCTTAAGGGCCGACCGCTCCTACAATGAGCAGTTCTTC. Translation gives CASSLRADRSYNEQFF.

V gene TRBV7-2 combines with J gene TRBJ1-2; TRBD1 matches at 7 bases. The V segment lost 5 bases and the J segment 5 bases; nucleotides outside the gene matches: 11. The germline V gene encodes CDR1 SGHTA and CDR2 FQGNSA. This CDR3 has 15 amino acids. CDR3 residues: CASSRGQDPFYGYTF. The CDR3 coding sequence is TGTGCCAGCAGCCGCGGACAGGATCCTTTTTATGGCTACACCTTC.

The chain has TRBV5-1 and TRBJ2-1, with 7 bases lining up with TRBD1. The CDR3 spans 16 residues. Germline V gene sequence: CDR1 SGHRS, CDR2 YFSETQ. The J segment lost 4 bases and the V segment lost 4 bases, leaving 11 bases of the junction unmatched. CDR3 region: CASSIGTGQPYNEQFF. CDR3 bases: TGCGCCAGCAGCATAGGCACGGGACAGCCATACAATGAGCAGTTCTTC.

The chain is built from TRBV4-2 and TRBJ2-3, with D possibly TRBD2 on 5 matching bases. The CDR3 length is 15 residues. CDR1 LGHNA and CDR2 YNFKEQ come from the germline V gene. Trimming took 0 bases from V and 1 from J, leaving 8 bases between them. The CDR3 is CASSQEFGGTDTQYF. In DNA form, the CDR3 reads TGTGCCAGCAGCCAAGAATTCGGGGGCACAGATACGCAGTATTTT.

The chain employs TRBV19 and TRBJ2-5; D is ambiguous. The CDR3 extends over 12 amino acids. The V end was cut by 0 bases, the J end by 4 bases, with 3 bases between. Germline V gives CDR1 LNHDA, CDR2 SQIVND (reference sequence). This CDR3 reads CASSIDSETQYF. The DNA for the CDR3 is TGTGCCAGTAGTATAGACTCAGAGACCCAGTACTTC.

This clone has just a few counts. The rearrangement joins TRBV5-4 to TRBJ1-6, with 7 bases lining up with TRBD1. CDR1 SGHNT and CDR2 YYREEE come from the germline V gene (reference sequence). V dropped 0 bases and J dropped 5; count of bases not matched to a gene: 5. CDR3 size: 16 residues. The CDR3 sequence: CASSLETGSNNSPLHF. Here the CDR3 DNA reads TGTGCCAGCAGCTTGGAGACAGGGTCAAATAATTCACCCCTCCACTTT. The whole variable domain, remainder taken from reference TRBV5-4 and TRBJ1-6, is ETGVTQSPTHLIKTRGQQVTLRCSSQSGHNTVSWYQQALGQGPQFIFQYYREEENGRGNFPPRFSGLQFPNYSSELNVNALELDDSALYLCASSLETGSNNSPLHFGNGTRLTVT.

The chain recombines TRBV7-2 with TRBJ1-1; TRBD1 might be the D (5 bases). V gave up 2 bases and J gave up 9 bases, with 7 bases separating them. The CDR3 length is 11 residues. From germline, CDR1 is SGHTA and CDR2 FQGNSA. The CDR3, as DNA: TGTGCCAGCAGCTTACAGGGCAAAGCTTTCTTT. Amino acid sequence: CASSLQGKAFF.

This chain joins TRBV5-1 and TRBJ2-5; possibly TRBD1 for D (6 bases). The CDR3 contains 15 residues. Germline CDR1 SGHRS, CDR2 YFSETQ. The ends were cut back, 0 bases at V and 2 bases at J, with 11 bases in the middle. The CDR3 loop reads CASSLGTAIQETQYF. CDR3 DNA: TGCGCCAGCAGCTTGGGGACAGCCATTCAAGAGACCCAGTACTTC.

The chain employs TRBV5-1 and TRBJ2-2; 11 nucleotides align to TRBD1. Germline CDR1 and CDR2: SGHRS and YFSETQ. V lost 0 bases and J lost 6; bases outside the gene matches: 7. The CDR3 runs to 17 residues. The CDR3 DNA is TGCGCCAGCAGCTTGGCCGGACAGGGGGCAGGTTCCGGGGAGCTGTTTTTT. Its translation: CASSLAGQGAGSGELFF. Full variable domain (outside the CDR3, taken from reference TRBV5-1 and TRBJ2-2): KAGVTQTPRYLIKTRGQQVTLSCSPISGHRSVSWYQQTPGQGLQFLFEYFSETQRNKGNFPGRFSGRQFSNSRSEMNVSTLELGDSALYLCASSLAGQGAGSGELFFGEGSRLTVL.

V gene TRBV29-1 combines with J gene TRBJ1-2; TRBD1 might be the D (5 bases). V gave up 4 bases and J gave up 7 bases, with 13 bases separating them. The CDR3 runs to 12 residues. Germline loops: CDR1 SQVTM, CDR2 ANQGSEA. The DNA of the CDR3 is TGCAGCGTTGCGCAGGGTGTTTCTGGCTACACCTTC. This sequence encodes CSVAQGVSGYTF.

The V and J genes are TRBV19 and TRBJ2-2; TRBD1 matches at 11 bases. This CDR3 spans 17 amino acids. V shed 5 bases, J shed 0 bases, and the junction held 5 bases outside the gene matches. CDR1 is LNHDA and CDR2 is SQIVND in the germline V gene (reference sequence). Here the CDR3 reads CASSPGQGVSNTGELFF. The CDR3 DNA reads as TGTGCCAGTAGTCCGGGACAGGGGGTTTCGAACACCGGGGAGCTGTTTTTT.

J is TRBJ2-7 and V is TRBV7-9, with a weak D call TRBD2 (7 bases). V lost 5 bases to trimming and J lost 5 bases, with 19 bases between them. Germline V gene lookup returns CDR1 SEHNR and CDR2 FQNEAQ (reference sequence). The CDR3 extends over 15 amino acids. The CDR3 DNA follows: TGTGCCAGCAGCACCCAGGGGAGGGCTCTCGACGAGCAGTACTTC. This sequence encodes CASSTQGRALDEQYF.

The chain employs TRBV7-9 and TRBJ1-3, with D perhaps matching TRBD1 (6 bases). Trimming cost V 2 bases and J 4 bases, with 15 bases left between them. The CDR3 covers 16 residues. In germline, CDR1 is SEHNR, CDR2 FQNEAQ (reference sequence). The CDR3 is CASSLWTAETGNTIYF. The CDR3 DNA reads as TGTGCCAGCAGCTTATGGACAGCCGAGACGGGAAACACCATATATTTT.

The rearrangement uses TRBV27 and TRBJ2-3; TRBD1 matches 7 bases. CDR1 and CDR2 from the germline V gene are MNHEY and SMNVEV (reference sequence). With 4 bases clipped from V and 3 bases from J, the junction kept 10 bases outside the gene matches. CDR3 size: 16 residues. CDR3: CASSYVGGSRTDTQYF. As DNA, the CDR3 is TGTGCCAGCAGTTATGTAGGGGGCAGTAGAACAGATACGCAGTATTTT.

The gene calls are TRBV10-1 and TRBJ1-2, with TRBD1 matching 8 bases. The CDR3 has 16 amino acids. Germline loops: CDR1 WNHNN, CDR2 SYGVQD (reference sequence). The trim removed 2 bases at V and 2 bases at J, leaving 7 bases unmatched. CDR3 residues: CASSEMWDRPNYGYTF. The CDR3 nucleotides are TGCGCCAGCAGTGAGATGTGGGACAGGCCAAACTATGGCTACACCTTC.

The chain links TRBV12-3 or TRBV12-4 to TRBJ2-3; D uncertain. The CDR3 has 13 residues. Trimming took 2 bases from V and 2 from J, leaving 5 bases between them. The CDR3 region is CASSLSPTDTQYF. The CDR3 bases are TGTGCCAGCAGTTTAAGTCCCACAGATACGCAGTATTTT.

The gene calls are TRBV7-2 and TRBJ2-5; D assignment may be TRBD1 or TRBD2 (5 bases each). Trimming took 2 bases from V and 5 from J, leaving 18 bases between them. Germline assignment: CDR1 SGHTA and CDR2 FQGNSA. The CDR3 consists of 16 residues. CDR3 coding DNA: TGTGCCAGCAGCTTATCGAGTGGGGGATCGTTTGAGACCCAGTACTTC. The encoded protein is CASSLSSGGSFETQYF.

The V gene is TRBV5-1, the J gene TRBJ1-5, with 8 bases fitting TRBD1. The CDR3 spans 16 residues. Germline loops: CDR1 SGHRS, CDR2 YFSETQ. V gave up 4 bases and J gave up 0 bases; unmatched junction bases: 6. In nucleotides, the CDR3 is TGCGCCAGCAGCGTTGGACAGGGTGGTAGCAATCAGCCCCAGCATTTT. It specifies CASSVGQGGSNQPQHF.

The chain links TRBV12-3 or TRBV12-4 to TRBJ1-1; no clear D. The germline V and J ends were trimmed by 7 bases and 4 bases, with 13 bases remaining between them. The CDR3 runs to 13 residues. The CDR3 protein is CASKSRWSTEAFF. Here the CDR3 DNA reads TGTGCCAGCAAGTCTAGGTGGTCCACTGAAGCTTTCTTT.

The chain couples TRBV29-1 to TRBJ2-2; 7 positions agree with TRBD1. The CDR3 is made up of 14 amino acids. The germline V gene encodes CDR1 SQVTM and CDR2 ANQGSEA. J gave up 6 bases and V 2 bases, and 6 bases lay outside the gene matches. In DNA form, the CDR3 reads TGCAGCGTTGAAAATCCCGGGACAGCCGGGGAGCTGTTTTTT. This encodes CSVENPGTAGELFF.

The chain links TRBV10-2 to TRBJ2-2; 11 positions agree with TRBD2. Losses at the gene ends were 3 bases for V and 4 bases for J; bases not matched to a gene: 1. CDR1 and CDR2 (germline): WSHSY, SAAADI. CDR3 length equals 15 residues. The DNA for the CDR3 is TGCGCCAGCAGTGACCTAGCGGGAGGCACCGGGGAGCTGTTTTTT. This sequence encodes CASSDLAGGTGELFF.